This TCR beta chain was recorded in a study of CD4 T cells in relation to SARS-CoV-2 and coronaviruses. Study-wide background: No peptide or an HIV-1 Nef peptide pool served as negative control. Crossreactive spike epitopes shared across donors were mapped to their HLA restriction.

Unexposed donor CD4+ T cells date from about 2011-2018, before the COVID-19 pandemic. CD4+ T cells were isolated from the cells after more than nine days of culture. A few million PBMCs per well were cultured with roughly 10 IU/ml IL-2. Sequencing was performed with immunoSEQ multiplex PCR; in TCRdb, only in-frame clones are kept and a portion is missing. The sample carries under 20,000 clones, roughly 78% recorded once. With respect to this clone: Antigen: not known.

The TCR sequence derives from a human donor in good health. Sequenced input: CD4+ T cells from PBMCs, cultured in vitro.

The CDR3 region is CASSVSPSYYTVTDTQYF. The CDR3, as DNA: TGTGCCAGCAGCGTAAGTCCATCCTACTACACCGTAACAGATACGCAGTATTTT. This chain uses TRBV9 with TRBJ2-3; D is unclear. The ends were cut back, 1 base at V and 3 bases at J, with 21 bases in the middle. This CDR3 region has 18 residues. Germline lookup yields CDR1 SGDLS and CDR2 YYNGEE.